This TCR beta chain originates from a study of T-cell memory formation after mild COVID-19 (dated by TCRdb to the early 2020s). For the study in its entirety: TCR sequence clusters from the two donors were found to be largely donor specific. T-cell clones expanding and contracting after mild COVID-19 in two donors were tracked by longitudinal TCRalpha and TCRbeta repertoire sequencing. The cohort comprised two young, previously healthy adult volunteers, one female and one male.

Overall study outcomes, separate from this receptor: Clones that contracted from day 15 to 85 showed balanced CD4/CD8 phenotypes, whereas a second wave of clones that expanded from day 15 to 37 leaned towards CD4+. Only a couple of mild cases were covered in the study, and larger cohorts including severe cases with pre-infection samples were considered necessary. Some responding clones were found in pre-infection memory, which suggests that pre-existing cross-reactive memory T cells took part in the SARS-CoV-2 response. Contracting CD4+ clones turned up mainly in the CM and EM memory subsets, whereas EMRA was where CD8+ clones were enriched. SARS-CoV-2 specificity was not confirmed for the second-wave clones peaking on day 37.

The CDR3 contains 18 residues, cysteine and phenylalanine counted. The CDR3 DNA has 54 bases and is translated from base 1. V is clipped by 5 bases and J by 1 base, and the sequence between their germline boundaries is 20 bases long. In the germline V gene, CDR1 corresponds to MDHEN and CDR2 to SYDVKM. TCRdb records Illumina NovaSeq 6000 as the sequencer. TCRalpha and TCRbeta cDNA libraries were constructed by 5'RACE with constant-segment primers, with sample barcodes and unique molecular identifiers being introduced. Trizol reagent was used to extract RNA from every sample. Library amplification was performed in two PCR steps, and a second sample barcode and Illumina TruSeq adapters were introduced in the second step. Sequencing of libraries was performed on an Illumina NovaSeq with 2 x 150 bp paired-end reads. The study's processing was this. With migec v1.2.7, reads were demultiplexed and then collapsed into UMI-guided consensus sequences. Using mixcr v2.1.11, UMI consensuses were aligned to TRA and TRB V and J templates and then assembled into clonotypes. Expanded or contracted clonotypes were those called significant by both edgeR and NoisET, with noise models trained on biological replicates. edgeR calls used a false discovery rate-adjusted p below 0.01 and a log2 fold-change threshold of 1. As an exploratory analysis of dynamics, max-normalized trajectories of the 1000 most abundant clonotypes were examined by PCA with hierarchical clustering. Each responding clone was given a CD4 or CD8 phenotype based on the CD4+ and CD8+ repertoires, which had been sequenced separately. TCRdb reanalyzed the raw reads on its own, using fastp at Q25 for trimming and MiXCR for clone calling, and kept in-frame beta chains. Identical CDR3 protein sequences are pooled into one entry, listed with their most common genes and DNA. In this record, the V and J calls reflect TCRdb's handling and not the investigators' own analysis. Recorded for this sample are a few hundred thousand distinct CDR3 sequences; around 19% of them occurred a single time. The ten largest clones take up around 21% of the sample.

Comments on this clonotype: The antigen it recognizes is unknown. Base qualities are not at hand, and no much larger clone is one base apart.

Ficoll-Paque density gradient centrifugation was used to isolate PBMCs. The clonotype was recovered from a man younger than 30 who had mild COVID-19 (a few samples of this study predate the infection). The sample titles of this study are shuffled in the database, so cell type and time point are left out; the donor was told from shared clones. Sequencing input: PBMCs or a T cell subset sorted from them (not recorded which). The V gene is TRBV28 and the J gene is TRBJ2-2, and possibly TRBD2, on 7 matching bases. The DNA sequence is given as TGTGCCAGCAGTCCGCAAGGGGGGCGGGGGATGAACACCGGGGAGCTGTTTTTT. Translated, this gives CASSPQGGRGMNTGELFF.